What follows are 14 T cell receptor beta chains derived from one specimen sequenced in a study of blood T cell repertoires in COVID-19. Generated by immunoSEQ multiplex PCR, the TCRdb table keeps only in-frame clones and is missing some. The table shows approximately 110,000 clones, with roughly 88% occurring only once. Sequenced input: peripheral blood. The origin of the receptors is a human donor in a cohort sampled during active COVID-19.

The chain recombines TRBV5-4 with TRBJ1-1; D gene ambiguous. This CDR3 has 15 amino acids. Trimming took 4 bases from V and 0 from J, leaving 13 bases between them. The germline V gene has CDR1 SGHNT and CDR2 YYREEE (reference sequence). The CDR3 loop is CASSVIVGVNTEAFF. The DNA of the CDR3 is TGTGCCAGCAGCGTAATCGTCGGAGTGAACACTGAAGCTTTCTTT.

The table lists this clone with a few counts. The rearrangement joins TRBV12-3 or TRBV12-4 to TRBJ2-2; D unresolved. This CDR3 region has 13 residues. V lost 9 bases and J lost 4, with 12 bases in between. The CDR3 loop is CASVKSSTGELFF. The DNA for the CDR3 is TGTGCCAGTGTCAAATCGAGCACCGGGGAGCTGTTTTTT.

The chain's CDR3 is CASSSGRTGAYEQYF. CDR3 DNA: TGTGCCAGCAGTTCCGGGAGGACGGGAGCCTACGAGCAGTACTTC. The rearrangement links TRBV2 to TRBJ2-7, with 7 bases identical to TRBD2. Germline CDR1 SNHLY, CDR2 FYNNEI. The CDR3 has 15 residues. V lost 5 bases to trimming and J lost 2 bases; unmatched junction nucleotides: 9.

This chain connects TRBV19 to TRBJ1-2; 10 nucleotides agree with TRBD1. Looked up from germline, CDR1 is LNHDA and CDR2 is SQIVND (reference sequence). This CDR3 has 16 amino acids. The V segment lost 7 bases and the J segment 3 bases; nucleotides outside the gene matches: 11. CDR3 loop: CASTEGTGVGDYGYTF. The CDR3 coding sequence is TGTGCCAGTACCGAAGGGACAGGGGTGGGAGACTATGGCTACACCTTC.

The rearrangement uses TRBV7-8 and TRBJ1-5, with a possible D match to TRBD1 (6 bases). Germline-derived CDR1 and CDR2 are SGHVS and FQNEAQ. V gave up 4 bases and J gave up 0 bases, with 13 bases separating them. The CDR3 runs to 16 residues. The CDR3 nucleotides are TGTGCCAGCAGCTCCGAGGGCAGGGGTAGCAATCAGCCCCAGCATTTT. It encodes CASSSEGRGSNQPQHF.

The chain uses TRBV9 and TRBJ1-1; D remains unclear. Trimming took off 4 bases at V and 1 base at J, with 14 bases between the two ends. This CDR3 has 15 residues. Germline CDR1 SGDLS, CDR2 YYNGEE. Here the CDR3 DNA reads TGTGCCAGCAGCCCGTATTCCGGTGAGAACACTGAAGCTTTCTTT. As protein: CASSPYSGENTEAFF.

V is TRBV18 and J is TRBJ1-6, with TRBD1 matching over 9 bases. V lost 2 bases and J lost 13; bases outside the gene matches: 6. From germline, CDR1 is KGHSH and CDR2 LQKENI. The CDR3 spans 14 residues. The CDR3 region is CASSPGTGFVPLHF. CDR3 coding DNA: TGTGCCAGCTCACCAGGGACAGGGTTTGTTCCCCTCCACTTT.

CDR3 bases: TGTGCCTGGAACCCGAGGACAGGGGGGATCTTTCTGTATAATTCACCCCTCCACTTT. Its translation: CAWNPRTGGIFLYNSPLHF. The V call is TRBV30, the J call TRBJ1-6, with TRBD1 identical over 10 bases. This CDR3 spans 19 amino acids. Germline CDR1 is GTSNPN and CDR2 is SVGIG (reference sequence). J was trimmed by 4 bases and V by 4 bases; bases with no gene match: 16.

CDR3 DNA sequence: TGTGCCAGTAGTATAACTCGAACAGGGTCCTACGAGCAGTACTTC. Protein: CASSITRTGSYEQYF. The chain combines TRBV19 with TRBJ2-7; D possibly corresponds to TRBD1 (6 bases). CDR1 and CDR2 (germline): LNHDA, SQIVND (reference sequence). The V and J ends lost 2 bases and 1 base respectively, with 12 bases between them. The CDR3 contains 15 residues.

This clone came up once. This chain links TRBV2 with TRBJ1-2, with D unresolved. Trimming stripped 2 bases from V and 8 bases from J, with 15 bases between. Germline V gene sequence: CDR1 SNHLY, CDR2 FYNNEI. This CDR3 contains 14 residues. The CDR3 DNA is TGTGCCAGCAGTGAAAGGGCCTCCCCGGGGGGCTACACCTTC. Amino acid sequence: CASSERASPGGYTF.

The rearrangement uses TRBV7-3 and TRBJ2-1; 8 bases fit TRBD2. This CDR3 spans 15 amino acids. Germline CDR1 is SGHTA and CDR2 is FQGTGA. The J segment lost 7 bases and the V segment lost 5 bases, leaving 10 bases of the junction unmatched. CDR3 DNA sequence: TGTGCCAGCAGCGTACGTCCGGGACTAGGAAATGAGCAGTTCTTC. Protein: CASSVRPGLGNEQFF.

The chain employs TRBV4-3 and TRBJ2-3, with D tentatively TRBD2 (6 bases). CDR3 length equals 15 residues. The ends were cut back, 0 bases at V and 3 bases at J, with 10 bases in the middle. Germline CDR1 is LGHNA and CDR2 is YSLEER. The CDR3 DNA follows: TGCGCCAGCAGCCAAGAAGGGACTTTAACAGATACGCAGTATTTT. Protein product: CASSQEGTLTDTQYF.

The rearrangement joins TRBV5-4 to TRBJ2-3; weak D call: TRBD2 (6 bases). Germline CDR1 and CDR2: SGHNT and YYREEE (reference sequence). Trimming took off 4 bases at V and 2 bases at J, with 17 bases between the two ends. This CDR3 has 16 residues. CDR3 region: CASSPAPGSYTDTQYF. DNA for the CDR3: TGTGCCAGCAGCCCGGCCCCCGGGAGCTACACAGATACGCAGTATTTT.

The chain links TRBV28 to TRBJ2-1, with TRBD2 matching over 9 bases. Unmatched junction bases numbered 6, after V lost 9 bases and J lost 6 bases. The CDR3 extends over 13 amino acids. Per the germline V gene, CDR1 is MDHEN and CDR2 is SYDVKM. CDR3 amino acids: CASSGRIGNEQFF. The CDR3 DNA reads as TGTGCCAGTAGCGGGAGAATAGGCAATGAGCAGTTCTTC.